Below, one T cell receptor beta chain is given with its context. This clonotype was found a few times. The antigen it binds to is not known. Base quality data are lacking; no much larger clone is found one base away. This entry belongs to a study of T cells in Graves' hyperthyroidism and ophthalmopathy (dated by TCRdb to the late 2010s). General notes on the study: Peripheral blood was collected at initial diagnosis, before any treatment. To identify distinguishing TCR V-J signatures, a discovery cohort of 90 to 100 patients was used, comprising some 45 with Graves' ophthalmopathy and around 60 with stable Graves' hyperthyroidism. Prospective prediction of ophthalmopathy was tested in an independent validation cohort of some 20 hyperthyroidism patients and approximately 17 patients who later progressed to ophthalmopathy. The 75 to 100 discovery patients were randomly split 7:3 into training and test sets. Thyroid tissue and blood T-cell repertoires from roughly six Graves' hyperthyroidism patients were also compared in the study. After sampling, hyperthyroidism patients received methimazole starting at 30 mg daily, and ophthalmopathy patients received high-dose intravenous methylprednisolone. The paper describes TCR Vbeta CDR3 sequencing of roughly 130 peripheral blood samples, made up of fewer than 50 ophthalmopathy patients, some 76 hyperthyroidism patients and 17 progressor patients. Study-level results and caveats: Sample size was not statistically predetermined, and investigators were not blinded to group allocation. A 13 V-J signature model separated ophthalmopathy from stable hyperthyroidism, with over 85% sensitivity and just under 84% specificity in cross-validation and 80%/75% in testing. In validation, progression to ophthalmopathy was predicted by the model with 70.59% sensitivity and 72.22% specificity, a median of 6.5 months before onset. Blood samples also contained most of the expanded thyroid clonotypes (frequency above 0.001), which suggests that blood repertoires may reflect thyroid immune responses.

The CDR3 sequence holds 11 residues, the cysteine and phenylalanine included. Only the CDR3 part of the read is kept: 33 bases, read in frame from the first base. At the junction V is shortened by 6 bases and J by 5 bases, with 11 bases in between. The CDR1 and CDR2 encoded by the germline V gene are SQVTM and ANQGSEA. Amplification of TCR beta CDR3 regions was carried out from RNA transcripts. The first round of RT-PCR for the TCR CDR3 was performed with the HTBI primer set and the Qiagen OneStep RT-PCR kit. Libraries were constructed in a second round of multiplex PCR, after which size selection and purification were carried out. The libraries were sequenced on an Illumina HiSeq2000 using paired-end 100 bp reads. Turning to the authors' computational methods: SOAPnuke was used to process the raw data, with reads discarded if the reads contained adapters or uncalled bases, had a mean Phred below 15, or lacked an exact constant-primer or identifier match. COPE v1.2.5 was used to merge high-quality paired reads, and clonotypes were defined as unique nucleotide sequences. Clonotypes were aligned to IMGT TRBV, TRBD and TRBJ reference segments using MiTCR v1.1. The analysis included only V-J combinations with a frequency above 0.0001, which together covered around 99% of the repertoires. A TCS score was defined as the ratio between F50 (clonal expansion) and ExV (chaos), using BLOSUM62-based TCRdist between CDR3 peptides within each V-J. Welch's t-statistics and random forest reduced roughly 540 V-J features to 10 to 15, which were used in a naive Bayes classifier (R e1071). TCRdb itself trimmed the public reads at Q25 with fastp, ran MiXCR and retained productive beta chains. When rows share a CDR3 protein, they turn into one entry using the most common DNA and genes. The V and J calls and clone size come from TCRdb's table, not from the authors' own analysis. The table for this sample lists roughly 740,000 distinct CDR3 sequences; approximately 16% of them were counted only once. Approximately 8.4% of the sample is taken by the ten largest.

Graves' hyperthyroidism was defined as stable when no progression to ophthalmopathy occurred over 18 months of follow-up. Hyperthyroidism patients were newly diagnosed, had a disease duration of under 2 months, and were aged 18 to 65 years. The study excluded patients with uncontrolled infections, other autoimmune diseases, pregnancy or lactation. Diagnoses were established on the basis of clinical symptoms, serum thyroxine and TRAb, thyroid ultrasound, and orbital computed tomography. PBMCs were isolated from more than 9 ml of fresh peripheral blood by Ficoll-Paque density gradient centrifugation. Total RNA was extracted using Trizol reagent, and RNA quality was assessed on an Agilent 2100 Bioanalyzer.

This TCR came from a man aged 18 to 29 with Graves' hyperthyroidism. The chain links TRBV29-1 with TRBJ2-7; confidence is insufficient to name the D gene. The source material was blood. The DNA sequence is given as TGCAGCGTCTATAGACATGACGAGCAGTACTTC. This sequence encodes CSVYRHDEQYF.